The present entry profiles one T cell receptor (beta chain) with its context. The data stem from a study of T cells in tumors after PD-1 blockade. Profiling relied on immunoSEQ multiplex PCR, and the TCRdb table lists in-frame clones only, not all of them. The sample has 3,500 to 4,500 clones, less than 75% seen once. The sample here was tumor tissue, taken before anti-PD-1 treatment. The receptor was isolated from a human donor with basal cell carcinoma.

CDR3 protein: CASSRLAGGRSYNEQFF. In DNA, the CDR3 is TGTGCCAGCAGCCGACTAGCGGGGGGGCGCTCCTACAATGAGCAGTTCTTC. The chain links TRBV5-6 to TRBJ2-1; TRBD2 agrees at 14 bases. Losses at the gene ends were 4 bases for V and 0 bases for J; bases not matched to a gene: 3. CDR1 and CDR2 (germline): SGHDT, YYEEEE. CDR3 size: 17 residues.